This T cell receptor (beta chain) was sequenced for a study of blood T cell repertoires in COVID-19. In the study overall: Both acute and convalescent COVID-19 samples were obtained from the United States, Italy and Spain. PBMCs, B-cell-depleted T cells, or T cells were the source of the cDNA or gDNA that made up the material.

The CDR3 is 17 amino acids. Trimming at V came to 4 bases and at J to 2 bases, leaving 9 bases not matched to a gene. Germline CDR1 and CDR2: SGHNT and YYREEE (reference sequence). The authors' processing: Reference gene primer amplification gave nucleated cell count estimates. Produced via immunoSEQ multiplex PCR; TCRdb's table is partial and in-frame only. V, J and clone size derive from that table, while D and trimming were established from the DNA sequence. The table includes 200,000 to 300,000 clones, roughly 88% detected once. The receptor was derived from a man in his forties who had recovered from COVID-19. The chain joins TRBV5-4 to TRBJ2-4, with 10 bases fitting TRBD1. Specimen: peripheral blood. This chain's CDR3 is CASSHRRDRGPKNIQYF. CDR3 DNA sequence: TGTGCCAGCAGCCACCGCCGGGACAGGGGCCCCAAAAACATTCAGTACTTC.